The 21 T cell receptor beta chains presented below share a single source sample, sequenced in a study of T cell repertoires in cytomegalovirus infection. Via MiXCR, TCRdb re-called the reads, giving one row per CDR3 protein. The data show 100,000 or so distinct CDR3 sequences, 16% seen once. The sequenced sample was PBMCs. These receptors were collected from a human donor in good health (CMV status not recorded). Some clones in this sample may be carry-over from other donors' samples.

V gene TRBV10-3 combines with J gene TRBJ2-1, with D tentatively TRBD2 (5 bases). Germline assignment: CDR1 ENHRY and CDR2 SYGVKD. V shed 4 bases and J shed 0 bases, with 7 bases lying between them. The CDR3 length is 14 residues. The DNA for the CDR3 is TGTGCCATCAGTGCTGGGAGCTCCTACAATGAGCAGTTCTTC. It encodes CAISAGSSYNEQFF.

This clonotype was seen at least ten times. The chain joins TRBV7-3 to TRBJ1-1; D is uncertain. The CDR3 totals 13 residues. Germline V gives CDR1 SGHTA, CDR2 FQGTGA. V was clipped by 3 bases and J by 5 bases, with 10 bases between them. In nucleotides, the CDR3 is TGTGCCAGCAGCTTTCTCGGGGATACTGAAGCTTTCTTT. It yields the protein CASSFLGDTEAFF.

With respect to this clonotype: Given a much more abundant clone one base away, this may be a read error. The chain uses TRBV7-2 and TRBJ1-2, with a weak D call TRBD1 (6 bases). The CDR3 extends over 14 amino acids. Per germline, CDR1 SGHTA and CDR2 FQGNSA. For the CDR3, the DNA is TGTGACAGCAGCTCCCGGTTGGGGGGCTGGGGCTACACCTTC. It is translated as CDSSSRLGGWGYTF.

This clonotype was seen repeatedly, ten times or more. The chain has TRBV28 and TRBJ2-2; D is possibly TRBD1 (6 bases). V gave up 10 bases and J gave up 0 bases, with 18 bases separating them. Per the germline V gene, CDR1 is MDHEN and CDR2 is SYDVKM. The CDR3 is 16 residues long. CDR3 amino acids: CATTGTPVANTGELFF. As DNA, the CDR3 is TGTGCCACTACCGGGACACCCGTCGCGAACACCGGGGAGCTGTTTTTT.

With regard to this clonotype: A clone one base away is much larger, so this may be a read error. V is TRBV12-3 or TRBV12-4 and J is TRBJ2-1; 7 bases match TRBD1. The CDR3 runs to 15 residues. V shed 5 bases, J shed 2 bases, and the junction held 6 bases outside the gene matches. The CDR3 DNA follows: TGTGCCAGCAGTGTTTGGACAGGAGCCTACAATGAGCAGTTCTTC. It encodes CASSVWTGAYNEQFF.

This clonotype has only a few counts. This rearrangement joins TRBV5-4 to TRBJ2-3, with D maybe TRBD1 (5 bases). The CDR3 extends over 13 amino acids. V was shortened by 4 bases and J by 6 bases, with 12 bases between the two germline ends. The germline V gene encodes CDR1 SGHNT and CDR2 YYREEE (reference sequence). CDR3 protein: CASSPPGHDTQYF. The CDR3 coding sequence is TGTGCCAGCAGCCCCCCCGGACACGATACGCAGTATTTT.

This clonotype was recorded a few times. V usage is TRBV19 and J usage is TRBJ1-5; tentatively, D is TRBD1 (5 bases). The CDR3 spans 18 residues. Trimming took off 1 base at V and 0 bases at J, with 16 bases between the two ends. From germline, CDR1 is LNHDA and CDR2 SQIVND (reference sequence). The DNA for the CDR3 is TGTGCCAGTAGTATAGGGCCAGACAGCATCTATAGCAATCAGCCCCAGCATTTT. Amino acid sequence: CASSIGPDSIYSNQPQHF.

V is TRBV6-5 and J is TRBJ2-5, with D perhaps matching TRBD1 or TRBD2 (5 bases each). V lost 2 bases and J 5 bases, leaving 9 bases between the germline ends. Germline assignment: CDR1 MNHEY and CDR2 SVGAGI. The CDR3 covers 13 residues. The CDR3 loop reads CASSYGTRETQYF. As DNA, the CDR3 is TGTGCCAGCAGTTACGGGACGAGGGAGACCCAGTACTTC.

The CDR3 nucleotides are TGTGCCACCAGCAGAGAAACCAAAACTAATGAAAAACTGTTTTTT. Its translation: CATSRETKTNEKLFF. The chain joins TRBV15 to TRBJ1-4; D remains unclear. V was cut by 0 bases and J by 1 base, with 6 bases left in between. Germline V gene data show CDR1 as LNHNV and CDR2 as YYDKDF (reference sequence). This CDR3 spans 15 amino acids.

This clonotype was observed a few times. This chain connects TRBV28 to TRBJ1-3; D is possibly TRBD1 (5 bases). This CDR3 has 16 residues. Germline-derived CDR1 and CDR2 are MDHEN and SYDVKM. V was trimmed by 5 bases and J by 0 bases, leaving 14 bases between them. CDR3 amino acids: CASSPLGGTSGNTIYF. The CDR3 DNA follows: TGTGCCAGCAGTCCCCTGGGAGGGACCTCTGGAAACACCATATATTTT.

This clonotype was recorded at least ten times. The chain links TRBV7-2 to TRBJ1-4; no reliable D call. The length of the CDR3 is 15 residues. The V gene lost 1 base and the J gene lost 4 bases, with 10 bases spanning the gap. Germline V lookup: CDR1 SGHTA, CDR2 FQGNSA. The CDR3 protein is CASSLGGGVNEKLFF. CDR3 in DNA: TGTGCCAGCAGCTTAGGTGGAGGAGTTAATGAAAAACTGTTTTTT.

The CDR3 spells CASSSGRETGELFF. As DNA, the CDR3 is TGTGCCAGCAGCTCCGGTCGAGAGACCGGGGAGCTGTTTTTT. V usage is TRBV14 and J usage is TRBJ2-2; the D is unclear. Germline lookup yields CDR1 SGHDN and CDR2 FVKESK. CDR3 length equals 14 residues. With 5 bases removed from V and 5 bases from J, the gap between germline ends came to 12 bases.

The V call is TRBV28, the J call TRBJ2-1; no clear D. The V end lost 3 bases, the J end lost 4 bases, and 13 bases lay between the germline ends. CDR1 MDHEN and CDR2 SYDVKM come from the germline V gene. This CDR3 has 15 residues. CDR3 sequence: CASSFNSLGYNEQFF. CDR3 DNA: TGTGCCAGCAGTTTCAACAGCTTGGGATACAATGAGCAGTTCTTC. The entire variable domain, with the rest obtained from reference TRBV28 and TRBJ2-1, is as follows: DVKVTQSSRYLVKRTGEKVFLECVQDMDHENMFWYRQDPGLGLRLIYFSYDVKMKEKGDIPEGYSVSREKKERFSLILESASTNQTSMYLCASSFNSLGYNEQFFGPGTRLTVL.

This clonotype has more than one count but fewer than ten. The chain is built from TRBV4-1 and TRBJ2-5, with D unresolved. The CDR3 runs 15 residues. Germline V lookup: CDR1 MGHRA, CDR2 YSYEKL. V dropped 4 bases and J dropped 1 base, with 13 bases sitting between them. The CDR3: CASSRIPGPQETQYF. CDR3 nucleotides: TGCGCCAGCAGCCGAATACCGGGCCCCCAAGAGACCCAGTACTTC.

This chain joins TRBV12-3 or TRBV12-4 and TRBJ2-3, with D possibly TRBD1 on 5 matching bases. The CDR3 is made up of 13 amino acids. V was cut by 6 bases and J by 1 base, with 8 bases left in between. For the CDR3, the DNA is TGTGCCAGCAGCTCGACAGGCACAGATACGCAGTATTTT. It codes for CASSSTGTDTQYF.

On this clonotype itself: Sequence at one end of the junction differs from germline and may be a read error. CDR3 coding DNA: TGTGCTAGCAGCTTCACCCAGGACACCGGGGAGCTGTTTTTT. Its translation is CASSFTQDTGELFF. The J gene is TRBJ2-2, the V gene TRBV7-7; D remains ambiguous. There are 14 residues in the CDR3. Germline-derived CDR1 and CDR2 are SSHAT and FNYEAQ (reference sequence).

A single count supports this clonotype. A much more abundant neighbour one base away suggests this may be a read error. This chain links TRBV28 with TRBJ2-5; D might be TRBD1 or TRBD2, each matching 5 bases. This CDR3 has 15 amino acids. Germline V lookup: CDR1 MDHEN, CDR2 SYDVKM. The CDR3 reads CASSPAGTHQETRYF. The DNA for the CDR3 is TGTGCCAGCAGTCCCGCAGGGACGCACCAAGAGACCCGGTACTTC.

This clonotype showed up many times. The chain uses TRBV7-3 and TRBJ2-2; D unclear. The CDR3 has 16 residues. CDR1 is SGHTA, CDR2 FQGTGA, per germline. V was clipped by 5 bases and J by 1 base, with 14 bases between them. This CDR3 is CASSPTTVRNTGELFF. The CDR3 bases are TGTGCCAGCAGCCCGACGACGGTGCGGAACACCGGGGAGCTGTTTTTT.

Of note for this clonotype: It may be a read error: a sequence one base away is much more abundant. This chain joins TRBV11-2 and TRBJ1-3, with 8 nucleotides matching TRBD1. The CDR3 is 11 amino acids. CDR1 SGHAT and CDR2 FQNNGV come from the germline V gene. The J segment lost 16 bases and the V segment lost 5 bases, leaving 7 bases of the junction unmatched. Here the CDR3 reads CASSPGQAYYF. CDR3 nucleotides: TGTGCCAGCAGCCCGGGACAGGCCTATTATTTT.

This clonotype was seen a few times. CDR3 in amino acids: CASSPIAVGSYNSPLHF. The CDR3 nucleotides read TGTGCCAGCTCACCGATAGCCGTGGGCTCCTATAATTCACCCCTCCACTTT. This chain joins TRBV18 and TRBJ1-6; D is undetermined. V lost 3 bases, J lost 0 bases, and 12 bases lay in between. This CDR3 has 17 residues. Germline CDR1 KGHSH, CDR2 LQKENI.

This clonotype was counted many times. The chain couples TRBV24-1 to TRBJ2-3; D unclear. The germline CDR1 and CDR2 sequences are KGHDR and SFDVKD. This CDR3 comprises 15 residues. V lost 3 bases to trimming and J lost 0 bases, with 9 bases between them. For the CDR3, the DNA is TGTGCCACCAGTGATCATTCAAGAAGCACAGATACGCAGTATTTT. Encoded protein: CATSDHSRSTDTQYF.